This TCR beta chain comes out of a study of control samples from healthy donors and cancer patients. Measured with immunoSEQ multiplex PCR; TCRdb has only the in-frame clones, and not every one. The sample lists more than 100,000 clones, about 90% seen once, with roughly 7.8% in the top ten. The CDR3 has 15 residues. Trimming removed 3 bases at V and 5 bases at J, with 16 bases between. Germline CDR1 is LNHDA and CDR2 is SQIVND (reference sequence). This clone was found once. The sequence was collected from a middle-aged man with head and neck cancer. The rearrangement uses TRBV19 and TRBJ2-5; possible D gene TRBD2, 5 bases. Sequenced: PBMCs. The CDR3 loop reads CASSIMGSPGETQYF. CDR3 nucleotide sequence: TGTGCCAGTAGTATTATGGGGAGCCCGGGGGAGACCCAGTACTTC.